The 3 T cell receptor beta chains below were found in one sample sequenced in a study of OX40 agonist ivuxolimab in advanced cancers. Assay: immunoSEQ multiplex PCR; the TCRdb copy retains only in-frame clones and omits some. This sample has tens of thousands of clones, with 70% to 80% found just once. Sequenced material: CD4+ or CD8+ T cells sorted from blood, taken in a trial of the OX40 agonist ivuxolimab. The receptors were gathered from an adult with an advanced solid tumor such as melanoma, head and neck, liver or kidney cancer.

This chain joins TRBV11-3 and TRBJ1-1, with D uncertain. The CDR3 sequence is 12 residues long. Germline values: CDR1 SGHNT, CDR2 YENEEA. V gave up 5 bases and J gave up 8 bases, with 12 bases separating them. CDR3 DNA: TGTGCCAGCAGCCCGGGTCCTGGGGAAGCTTTCTTT. Protein sequence: CASSPGPGEAFF.

Only a few counts were recorded for this clone. The J gene is TRBJ1-2, the V gene TRBV28; D gene uncertain. This CDR3 comprises 12 residues. Between the trimmed V and J ends, which lost 7 bases and 4 bases, there was a span of 10 bases. Germline CDR1 and CDR2: MDHEN and SYDVKM. The CDR3 is CASTGGSYGYTF. The DNA of the CDR3 is TGTGCCAGCACCGGAGGGAGCTATGGCTACACCTTC.

The chain employs TRBV21-1 and TRBJ2-2; no check of the table's D call, TRBD2, against the DNA was made. TRBV21-1 is recorded as a pseudogene. The CDR3 has 16 amino acids. Written as DNA, the CDR3 is TGCACACCCGAGGGAAAACTAGTACGGCACACCGGGGAGCTGTTTTTT. It is translated as CTPEGKLVRHTGELFF.